This T cell receptor (beta chain) stems from a study of T cell responses to AZD1222 COVID-19 vaccine. Findings of the study overall: Sampling that yielded the repertoires occurred only after the peak T cell response.

In its sample, this clone was seen a few times. The antigen remains unidentified. V was pared by 2 bases and J by 6 bases, with 18 bases between. The CDR3 runs to 16 residues. Germline values: CDR1 KGHSH, CDR2 LQKENI. Sequencing used immunoSEQ multiplex PCR; TCRdb keeps in-frame clones, though not all of them. The sample shows around 120,000 clones, 70% to 90% of them seen only once. The clonotype comes from an adult in good health. The chain combines TRBV18 with TRBJ2-3, with a weak D call TRBD2 (6 bases). The sequences come from peripheral blood, collected on day 0 of AZD1222 vaccination. Here the CDR3 reads CASSPRAVAGLDTQYF. The CDR3 nucleotides read TGTGCCAGCTCACCAAGGGCTGTGGCGGGGTTGGATACGCAGTATTTT.